The clone carrying this T cell receptor beta chain was seen at least ten times. Individual cDNA molecules received unique molecular identifiers during library preparation. In TCRdb, the 5' RACE reads were re-called with MiXCR into one record per CDR3 protein. The data contain some 28,000 distinct CDR3 sequences, roughly 9.7% of them singletons. The germline gives CDR1 SGHAT, CDR2 FQNNGV. The CDR3 runs 15 residues. V shed 0 bases and J 12 bases; nucleotides not matched to a gene: 13. This record comes from a study of early T cells in non-severe SARS-CoV-2 infection. The receptor comes from an adult who was a healthcare worker with PCR-confirmed SARS-CoV-2 infection or an uninfected control (not recorded which). Source material: whole blood. The chain carries TRBV11-2 and TRBJ1-2, with 7 positions matching TRBD1. CDR3 residues: CASSLDLGRGRPDTF. The DNA for the CDR3 is TGTGCCAGCAGCTTAGATCTTGGGAGGGGGCGGCCGGACACCTTC.